This entry lists 21 T cell receptor beta chains sequenced from one sample in a study of blood T cells in healthy people across ages. Combining a sample-barcoded 5' primer with a J-beta primer mix, a second PCR ran for roughly 7 to 12 cycles. TCRdb reanalysed the 5' RACE reads using MiXCR and keeps one entry per CDR3 protein. The sample holds 650,000 to 800,000 distinct CDR3 sequences, around two fifths seen once. Material for sequencing was blood. These receptors were taken from a man aged 55 to 69 in good health.

Comment on this clonotype: A much larger clone lies a single base off, so this may be a read error. The chain employs TRBV13 and TRBJ2-1; D is perhaps TRBD1 (6 bases). Germline V gene data show CDR1 as PRHDT and CDR2 as FYEKMQ (reference sequence). This CDR3 is 15 amino acids long. V was pared by 3 bases and J by 10 bases, with 19 bases between. DNA of the CDR3: TGTGCCAGCAGCTTCGCCACAGGGATTCCCTACGAGCAGTTCTTC. It is translated as CASSFATGIPYEQFF.

CDR3 bases: TGCAGTGCTAGAGGACCAGGGACAGCCATTGGAAACACCATATATTTT. Translation gives CSARGPGTAIGNTIYF. The rearrangement links TRBV20-1 to TRBJ1-3; 7 bases are shared with TRBD1. The CDR3 has 16 amino acids. The junction had 9 bases not matched to a gene; V was cut back by 1 base and J by 3 bases. Germline V CDR1 and CDR2: DFQATT, SNEGSKA (reference sequence).

CDR3 amino acids: CASSQVNNSPLHF. The DNA for the CDR3 is TGTGCCAGCAGCCAAGTTAACAATTCACCCCTCCACTTT. The chain combines TRBV14 with TRBJ1-6, with D unclear. Germline values: CDR1 SGHDN, CDR2 FVKESK. V was shortened by 1 base and J by 7 bases, with 5 bases between the two germline ends. The CDR3 sequence is 13 residues long.

This clonotype was seen a handful of times. This sequence joins TRBV20-1 and TRBJ2-7, with D possibly TRBD1 on 5 matching bases. Germline V gene data show CDR1 as DFQATT and CDR2 as SNEGSKA (reference sequence). The germline V and J ends were trimmed by 4 bases and 0 bases, with 13 bases remaining between them. The CDR3 spans 14 residues. CDR3 sequence (DNA): TGCAGTGCTACCACAAACAGGAACTCCTACGAGCAGTACTTC. Encoded protein: CSATTNRNSYEQYF.

In its sample, this clonotype was seen a few times. This sequence joins TRBV2 and TRBJ2-5; D gene uncertain. V dropped 4 bases and J dropped 2 bases, with 5 bases sitting between them. Germline V gives CDR1 SNHLY, CDR2 FYNNEI. The length of the CDR3 is 12 residues. Here the CDR3 reads CASSAEQETQYF. The DNA of the CDR3 is TGTGCCAGCAGTGCTGAACAAGAGACCCAGTACTTC.

On this clonotype itself: Since a much larger clone is just one base distant, this may be a read error. The chain couples TRBV29-1 to TRBJ2-3; D is uncertain. The CDR3 spans 14 residues. Germline V gives CDR1 SQVTM, CDR2 ANQGSEA. The CDR3: CGVASVLSTDTQYF. Here the CDR3 DNA reads TGCGGCGTTGCGAGCGTCCTTAGCACAGATACGCAGTATTTT.

This sequence joins TRBV5-1 and TRBJ1-6, with D possibly matching TRBD1 (5 bases). CDR3 length: 16 amino acids. V was trimmed by 3 bases and J by 4 bases, leaving 14 bases between them. CDR1 is SGHRS, CDR2 YFSETQ, per germline. CDR3 amino acids: CASSSRTGGYNSPLHF. The CDR3, as DNA: TGCGCCAGCAGCTCCCGGACGGGGGGATATAATTCACCCCTCCACTTT.

Only a few counts were recorded for this clonotype. This chain joins TRBV14 and TRBJ2-7; TRBD2 is a possible D gene (5 bases). Germline V gene data show CDR1 as SGHDN and CDR2 as FVKESK. The V gene lost 0 bases and the J gene lost 3 bases, with 18 bases spanning the gap. The CDR3 extends over 17 amino acids. The CDR3: CASSQDGPEMAGYEQYF. CDR3 bases: TGTGCCAGCAGCCAAGATGGGCCAGAAATGGCGGGCTACGAGCAGTACTTC.

This clonotype has just one count. This sequence joins TRBV28 and TRBJ1-6; D is ambiguous. Trimming cost V 6 bases and J 7 bases, with 7 bases left between them. Germline lookup yields CDR1 MDHEN and CDR2 SYDVKM. The CDR3 has 12 amino acids. The DNA for the CDR3 is TGTGCCAGCAGCCCACGGAATTCACCCCTCCACTTT. As protein: CASSPRNSPLHF.

The chain combines TRBV12-3 or TRBV12-4 with TRBJ2-1, with 11 bases aligning to TRBD2. V lost 6 bases and J lost 7; bases outside the gene matches: 11. The CDR3 is 16 residues long. This CDR3 reads CASSPPLAGGWNEQFF. The CDR3 nucleotides are TGTGCCAGCAGCCCCCCTCTAGCGGGGGGCTGGAATGAGCAGTTCTTC.

The chain has TRBV7-3 and TRBJ2-1, with TRBD2 matching over 7 bases. The DNA end favors TRBJ2-7, so the J call may be wrong. The CDR3 sequence is 15 residues long. CDR1 is SGHTA and CDR2 is FQGTGA in the germline V gene. Here the CDR3 reads CASSSGGSGLHEQYF. The CDR3 region has the DNA TGTGCCAGCAGCTCGGGGGGATCAGGTTTACATGAGCAGTACTTC.

This clonotype was counted between two and nine times. This rearrangement joins TRBV6-5 to TRBJ2-5; perhaps TRBD2 as D (6 bases). CDR3 length equals 16 residues. Looked up from germline, CDR1 is MNHEY and CDR2 is SVGAGI. The V end lost 0 bases, the J end lost 7 bases, and 18 bases lay between the germline ends. CDR3 in amino acids: CASSYSSRRERGTQYF. In nucleotides, the CDR3 is TGTGCCAGCAGTTACTCGAGTCGGAGGGAACGGGGGACCCAGTACTTC.

In its sample, this clonotype was seen a few times. For the CDR3, the DNA is TGCAGTGCTGACCCAGCGGGGTCCTACAATGAGCAGTTCTTC. This encodes CSADPAGSYNEQFF. V is TRBV20-1 and J is TRBJ2-1; 7 bases line up with TRBD2. Germline V lookup: CDR1 DFQATT, CDR2 SNEGSKA (reference sequence). V gave up 5 bases and J gave up 1 base; unmatched junction bases: 5. This CDR3 contains 14 residues.

CDR3 region: CSARGLRGDINTDTQYF. The CDR3 DNA sequence: TGCAGTGCTAGAGGGTTGCGGGGGGACATAAACACAGATACGCAGTATTTT. The chain uses TRBV20-1 and TRBJ2-3; 8 bases are shared with TRBD2. Germline V gene lookup returns CDR1 DFQATT and CDR2 SNEGSKA (reference sequence). V trimming: 1 base; J trimming: 2 bases; junction bases outside the gene matches: 11. This CDR3 comprises 17 residues.

In DNA form, the CDR3 reads TGTGCCAGCAGTGACTGGGCGGGGAGCACAGATACGCAGTATTTT. This sequence encodes CASSDWAGSTDTQYF. The chain recombines TRBV25-1 with TRBJ2-3, with TRBD2 as a possible D gene (6 bases). Germline V gene sequence: CDR1 MGHDK, CDR2 SYGVNS. The CDR3 extends over 15 amino acids. V was clipped by 3 bases and J by 0 bases, with 10 bases between them.

V usage is TRBV5-5 and J usage is TRBJ1-1; D gene ambiguous. Per the germline V gene, CDR1 is SGHKS and CDR2 is YYEKEE (reference sequence). The CDR3 is 16 residues long. With 2 bases removed from V and 4 bases from J, the gap between germline ends came to 18 bases. The CDR3, as DNA: TGTGCCAGCAGCTTAGGCAGACTGGGAGTGGTCACTGAAGCTTTCTTT. Translated: CASSLGRLGVVTEAFF.

A few counts support this clonotype. The rearrangement uses TRBV20-1 and TRBJ2-5, with 11 bases identical to TRBD2. The J segment lost 1 base and the V segment lost 0 bases, leaving 1 base of the junction unmatched. The germline CDR1 and CDR2 sequences are DFQATT and SNEGSKA (reference sequence). CDR3 size: 15 residues. The CDR3 protein is CSARDTSGSQETQYF. In DNA form, the CDR3 reads TGCAGTGCTAGAGATACTAGCGGGAGCCAAGAGACCCAGTACTTC.

A few counts support this clonotype. This rearrangement joins TRBV20-1 to TRBJ2-5; a weak D match, TRBD1 (5 bases). Per the germline V gene, CDR1 is DFQATT and CDR2 is SNEGSKA (reference sequence). The CDR3 consists of 13 residues. Trimming pared 3 bases from V and 5 bases from J, leaving 13 bases between. CDR3 nucleotides: TGCAGTGCTAGGTCGCAGGGTTCTGAGACCCAGTACTTC. This sequence encodes CSARSQGSETQYF.

The rearrangement joins TRBV12-3 or TRBV12-4 to TRBJ2-1; 9 nucleotides line up with TRBD2. J was trimmed by 7 bases and V by 4 bases; bases with no gene match: 8. The CDR3 runs 15 residues. The CDR3 DNA follows: TGTGCCAGCAGTTGCGGGGCTAGCGGGGTTAATGAGCAGTTCTTC. The encoded protein is CASSCGASGVNEQFF.

This clonotype appeared once. The rearrangement joins TRBV3-1 to TRBJ1-1; D unclear. V was trimmed by 4 bases and J by 1 base, leaving 7 bases between them. This CDR3 is built from 13 residues. CDR1 and CDR2 from the germline V gene are LGHDT and YNNKEL (reference sequence). This chain's CDR3 is CASSLTKNTEAFF. The CDR3 coding sequence is TGTGCCAGCAGCCTGACAAAGAACACTGAAGCTTTCTTT.

The chain is built from TRBV28 and TRBJ2-3; D gene uncertain. Trimming pared 4 bases from V and 2 bases from J, leaving 10 bases between. This CDR3 comprises 14 residues. CDR1 and CDR2 (germline): MDHEN, SYDVKM. The CDR3 DNA follows: TGTGCCAGCAGTTCCCCGGCGGCCACAGATACGCAGTATTTT. Protein sequence: CASSSPAATDTQYF.